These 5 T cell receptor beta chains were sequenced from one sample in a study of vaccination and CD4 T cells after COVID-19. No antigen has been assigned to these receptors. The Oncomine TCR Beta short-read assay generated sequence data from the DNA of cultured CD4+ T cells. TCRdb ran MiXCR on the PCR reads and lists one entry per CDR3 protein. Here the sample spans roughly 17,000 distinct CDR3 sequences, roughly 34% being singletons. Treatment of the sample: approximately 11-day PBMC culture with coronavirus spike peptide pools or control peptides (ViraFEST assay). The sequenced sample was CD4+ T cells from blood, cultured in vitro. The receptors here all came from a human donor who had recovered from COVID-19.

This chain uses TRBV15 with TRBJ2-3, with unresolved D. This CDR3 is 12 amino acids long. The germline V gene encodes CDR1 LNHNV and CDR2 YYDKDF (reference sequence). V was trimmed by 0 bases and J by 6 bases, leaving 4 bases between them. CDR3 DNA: TGTGCCACCAGCAGAGATCGCGATACGCAGTATTTT. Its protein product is CATSRDRDTQYF.

CDR3 in amino acids: CASSGWWSTDTQYF. CDR3 nucleotides: TGTGCCAGCAGCGGATGGTGGAGCACAGATACGCAGTATTTT. J is TRBJ2-3 and V is TRBV6-2 or TRBV6-3; unclear D gene. Germline lookup yields CDR1 MNHEY and CDR2 SVGEGT. This CDR3 is 14 amino acids long. Trimming removed 6 bases from V and 0 bases from J, with 10 bases in between.

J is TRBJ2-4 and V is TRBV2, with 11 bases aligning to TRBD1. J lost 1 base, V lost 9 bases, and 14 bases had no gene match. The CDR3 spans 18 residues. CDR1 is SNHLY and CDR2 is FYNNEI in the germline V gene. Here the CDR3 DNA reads TGTGCCAGTAGAAACCGGGACAGGGGGTATATGGCCAAAAACATTCAGTACTTC. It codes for CASRNRDRGYMAKNIQYF.

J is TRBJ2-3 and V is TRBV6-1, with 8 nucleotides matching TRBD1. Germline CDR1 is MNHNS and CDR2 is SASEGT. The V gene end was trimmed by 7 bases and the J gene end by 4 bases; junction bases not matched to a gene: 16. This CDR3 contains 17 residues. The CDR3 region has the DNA TGTGCCAGCAAGTTAACCCTGGTGGACAGGGCTTCAGATACGCAGTATTTT. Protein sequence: CASKLTLVDRASDTQYF.

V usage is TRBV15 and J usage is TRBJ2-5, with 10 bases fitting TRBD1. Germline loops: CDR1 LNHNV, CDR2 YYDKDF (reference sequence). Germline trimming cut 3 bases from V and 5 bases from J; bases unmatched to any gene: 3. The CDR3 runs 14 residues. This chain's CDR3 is CATSRTGGWETQYF. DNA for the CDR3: TGTGCCACCAGCAGGACAGGGGGCTGGGAGACCCAGTACTTC.